The rows below give T cell receptor beta chains drawn from one sample of a study of lymphopenia after photon versus proton radiotherapy. Here immunoSEQ multiplex PCR was the method, and the copy in TCRdb shows in-frame clones only, minus some. The sample lists about 20,000 clones; 85% to 90% were seen once. The sample here was peripheral blood, taken from a patient treated with proton-based radiotherapy. The receptors shown here come from an older man with esophageal cancer. The CDR3 runs from the conserved cysteine through the conserved F or W. D genes are given only for firm matches. Size values are once, few and many counts, or a class for expanded clones, and some rows have none.

v_call	clone_size	j_call	d_call	cdr3_aa	cdr3_nt
TRBV14	once	TRBJ2-5	.	CASSQEIRAVTQYF	TGTGCCAGCAGCCAAGAGATACGAGCAGTGACCCAGTACTTC
TRBV4-2	.	TRBJ2-5	TRBD2	CASSQDSSGGDRETQYF	TGTGCCAGCAGCCAAGATTCCAGCGGGGGGGATAGAGAGACCCAGTACTTC
TRBV9	.	TRBJ1-5	.	CASSVGVNQPQHF	TGTGCCAGCAGCGTCGGCGTCAATCAGCCCCAGCATTTT
TRBV2	once	TRBJ1-2	.	CASSDGGLDYGYTF	TGTGCCAGCAGTGACGGGGGGCTAGACTATGGCTACACCTTC
TRBV7-6	.	TRBJ2-3	.	CASSPVGATQYF	TGTGCCAGCAGCCCTGTGGGTGCGACGCAGTATTTT
TRBV9	.	TRBJ1-1	.	CASREGMNTEAFF	TGTGCCAGCAGGGAGGGAATGAACACTGAAGCTTTCTTT
TRBV6-5	.	TRBJ1-4	.	CASSPGGANEKLFF	TGTGCCAGCAGCCCCGGGGGAGCTAATGAAAAACTGTTTTTT
TRBV9	.	TRBJ2-1	TRBD1	CASSPRTGVANEQFF	TGTGCCAGCAGCCCCCGGACAGGGGTGGCCAATGAGCAGTTCTTC
TRBV11-3	.	TRBJ2-1	TRBD2	CASSPRGGSSSYNEQFF	TGTGCCAGCAGCCCGAGGGGCGGGAGCAGCTCCTACAATGAGCAGTTCTTC
TRBV29-1	.	TRBJ2-5	TRBD2	CSAGLAGETQYF	TGCAGCGCCGGATTAGCGGGAGAGACCCAGTACTTC
TRBV7-6	once	TRBJ1-6	TRBD1	CASSPTGGQYNSPLHF	TGTGCCAGCAGCCCCACCGGGGGACAGTATAATTCACCCCTCCACTTT
TRBV4-1	.	TRBJ2-3	TRBD2	CASSLAGGQYTQYF	TGCGCCAGCAGCTTAGCGGGAGGGCAATATACGCAGTATTTT
TRBV4-3	.	TRBJ1-2	TRBD1	CASSQGTGLVGYGYTF	TGCGCCAGCAGCCAAGGGACAGGGCTGGTTGGCTATGGCTACACCTTC
TRBV15	.	TRBJ2-2	.	CATSTGQNTGELFF	TGTGCCACCAGCACGGGACAGAACACCGGGGAGCTGTTTTTT
TRBV2	.	TRBJ2-2	.	CASIPQRNTGELFF	TGTGCCAGCATCCCCCAGCGGAACACCGGGGAGCTGTTTTTT
TRBV5-4	once	TRBJ2-5	.	CASSRRVGSQTQYF	TGTGCCAGCAGCCGCAGGGTGGGAAGCCAGACCCAGTACTTC
TRBV4-3	.	TRBJ2-2	.	CASSPRPEKGTGELFF	TGCGCCAGCAGCCCTCGTCCCGAGAAGGGGACCGGGGAGCTGTTTTTT
TRBV30	.	TRBJ1-1	TRBD1	CAWRNRGVREAFF	TGTGCCTGGCGTAACAGGGGGGTGCGTGAAGCTTTCTTT
TRBV5-1	.	TRBJ1-5	.	CASSLSGGKGNQPQHF	TGCGCCAGCAGCTTGAGTGGGGGAAAGGGGAATCAGCCCCAGCATTTT
TRBV7-6	.	TRBJ1-1	.	CASTLTDGLEAFF	TGTGCCAGCACCCTTACTGACGGGCTTGAAGCTTTCTTT
TRBV7-9	few	TRBJ1-1	.	CASSNGLQNTEAFF	TGTGCCAGCAGTAATGGGCTACAGAACACTGAAGCTTTCTTT
TRBV9	.	TRBJ2-3	TRBD2	CASSVASVASGGVYTQYF	TGTGCCAGCAGCGTAGCTTCGGTGGCTAGCGGGGGGGTTTATACGCAGTATTTT
TRBV27	.	TRBJ2-3	.	CASSHRVLEPDTQYF	TGTGCCAGCAGTCACAGGGTATTGGAGCCAGATACGCAGTATTTT
TRBV7-9	once	TRBJ2-7	.	CASSLEIQTYEQYF	TGTGCCAGCAGCTTAGAGATTCAGACGTACGAGCAGTACTTC
TRBV9	.	TRBJ2-5	.	CASSLQPGPQETQYF	TGTGCCAGCAGCCTCCAACCGGGCCCTCAAGAGACCCAGTACTTC
TRBV5-4	.	TRBJ2-1	.	CASSGESYEQFF	TGTGCCAGCAGCGGTGAGAGCTATGAGCAGTTCTTC
TRBV11-3	.	TRBJ2-5	TRBD2	CASSSTAGGPGETQYF	TGTGCCAGCAGCTCTACAGCGGGAGGGCCGGGTGAGACCCAGTACTTC
TRBV30	.	TRBJ2-2	.	CAWSLDLGDTGELFF	TGTGCCTGGAGTTTGGACCTCGGTGACACCGGGGAGCTGTTTTTT
TRBV7-2	.	TRBJ1-2	.	CASSFLSGGYTF	TGTGCCAGCAGCTTCTTGTCGGGCGGCTACACCTTC
TRBV29-1	.	TRBJ2-1	TRBD2	CSVEVTGGNEQFF	TGCAGCGTTGAAGTCACGGGAGGGAATGAGCAGTTCTTC
TRBV7-9	.	TRBJ2-5	TRBD1	CASSFEDRVETQYF	TGTGCCAGCAGCTTTGAGGACAGGGTCGAGACCCAGTACTTC
TRBV4-3	.	TRBJ1-2	TRBD1	CASSQDAGGNYGYTF	TGCGCCAGCAGCCAAGATGCAGGGGGCAACTATGGCTACACCTTC
TRBV18	.	TRBJ1-1	.	CASSLDWNTEAFF	TGTGCCAGCTCACTCGACTGGAACACTGAAGCTTTCTTT
TRBV7-9	.	TRBJ2-3	TRBD2	CASSLGRLAGDTQYF	TGTGCCAGCAGCTTAGGGAGACTAGCGGGAGATACGCAGTATTTT
TRBV7-2	once	TRBJ1-5	.	CASSDRASNQPQHF	TGTGCCAGCAGCGATAGGGCAAGCAATCAGCCCCAGCATTTT
TRBV5-6	few	TRBJ1-2	.	CASSAVRGASGYTF	TGTGCCAGCAGCGCAGTCCGGGGGGCAAGTGGCTACACCTTC